These 2 T cell receptor beta chains came from one sample sequenced in a study of blood T cell repertoires in COVID-19. The protocol was immunoSEQ multiplex PCR, while the TCRdb copy is restricted to in-frame clones and leaves out a portion. The sample has roughly 230,000 clones; over 70% are singletons. Sequencing was performed on peripheral blood. Every receptor here comes from a man in his forties with active or convalescent COVID-19.

This rearrangement joins TRBV27 to TRBJ2-7; 10 bases line up with TRBD2. Germline lookup yields CDR1 MNHEY and CDR2 SMNVEV (reference sequence). The CDR3 has 17 amino acids. V was pared by 3 bases and J by 3 bases, with 11 bases of the junction left unmatched. CDR3 coding DNA: TGTGCCAGCAGTTTTGCGACTAGCGGGCCCAAGGTCTACGAGCAGTACTTC. It codes for CASSFATSGPKVYEQYF.

This clone has only one observation. The chain is built from TRBV11-3 and TRBJ2-2, with 10 positions matching TRBD2. J gave up 1 base and V 10 bases, and 9 bases lay outside the gene matches. The CDR3 is made up of 16 amino acids. Germline CDR1 and CDR2: SGHNT and YENEEA. CDR3 loop: CATKRTSGGNTGELFF. The CDR3 region has the DNA TGTGCCACTAAACGGACTAGCGGAGGGAACACCGGGGAGCTGTTTTTT.